This TCR beta chain was documented in a study of T cell changes during pregnancy in multiple sclerosis. Deletions cut 1 base from V and 0 bases from J, with 6 bases between. Germline-derived CDR1 and CDR2 are SGHAT and FQNNGV. There are 15 residues in the CDR3. The repertoire was sequenced with immunoSEQ multiplex PCR; TCRdb's copy has only in-frame clones and lacks some. The table records about 12,000 clones, about 86% of them present only once. The receptor comes from a female donor in good health, enrolled as a control in a pregnancy study. The rearrangement links TRBV11-2 to TRBJ1-4; D unresolved. Sequences were derived from CD8+ T cells from peripheral blood mononuclear cells, sampled in the second trimester of pregnancy. The CDR3 here is CASSLVSATNEKLFF. CDR3 sequence (DNA): TGTGCCAGCAGCTTAGTGAGTGCAACTAATGAAAAACTGTTTTTT.